This T cell receptor beta chain was retrieved from a study of T cell responses to AZD1222 COVID-19 vaccine. Study-level points and caveats: Baseline seropositives among AZD1222 recipients totaled only five or six. Donors skewed white British and female; clonal diversity was possibly underestimated.

Measured with immunoSEQ multiplex PCR; TCRdb has only the in-frame clones, and not every one. The repertoire has some 110,000 clones, around 85% of them found once; the top ten carry 3.5% to 5%. This clone appeared a single time. Its antigen is currently unknown. The TCR originated in an adult who received the AZD1222 COVID-19 vaccine. The input for sequencing was peripheral blood, taken 28 days after the second AZD1222 dose.

CDR3 sequence reads: CASSPQSDEQYF. In DNA, the CDR3 is TGTGCCAGCAGCCCCCAAAGCGACGAGCAGTACTTC. The rearrangement links TRBV7-9 to TRBJ2-7; D uncertain. The length of the CDR3 is 12 residues. Trimming shortened V by 5 bases and J by 5 bases, and 10 bases separated the two germline ends. The V gene's germline CDR1 is SEHNR and CDR2 FQNEAQ (reference sequence).